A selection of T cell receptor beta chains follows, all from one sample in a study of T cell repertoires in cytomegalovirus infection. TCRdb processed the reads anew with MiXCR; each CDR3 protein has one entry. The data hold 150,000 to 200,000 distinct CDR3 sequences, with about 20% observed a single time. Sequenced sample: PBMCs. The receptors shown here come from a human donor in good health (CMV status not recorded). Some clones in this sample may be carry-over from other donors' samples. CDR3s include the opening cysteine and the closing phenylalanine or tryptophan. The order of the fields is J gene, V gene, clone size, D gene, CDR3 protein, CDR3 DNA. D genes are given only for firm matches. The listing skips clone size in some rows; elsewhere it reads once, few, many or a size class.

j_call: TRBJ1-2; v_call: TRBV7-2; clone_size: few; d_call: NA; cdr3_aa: CASSLSTLYGYTF; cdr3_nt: TGTGCCAGCAGCTTATCTACCCTCTATGGCTACACCTTC
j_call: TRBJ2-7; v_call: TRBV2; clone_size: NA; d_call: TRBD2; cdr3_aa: CASTGAGGISYEQYF; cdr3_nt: TGTGCCAGCACTGGGGCGGGGGGGATCTCCTACGAGCAGTACTTC
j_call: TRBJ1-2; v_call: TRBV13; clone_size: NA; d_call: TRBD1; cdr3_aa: CASSYGQGADTNYGYTF; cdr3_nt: TGTGCCAGCAGCTACGGACAGGGGGCAGACACTAACTATGGCTACACCTTC
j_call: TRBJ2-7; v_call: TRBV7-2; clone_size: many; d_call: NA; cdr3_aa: CASSLGLESGEQYF; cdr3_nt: TGTGCCAGCAGCTTAGGACTAGAATCGGGCGAGCAGTACTTC
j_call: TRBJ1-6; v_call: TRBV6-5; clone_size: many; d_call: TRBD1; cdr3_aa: CASSYRDRVGSPLHF; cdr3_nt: TGTGCCAGCAGTTACAGGGACAGGGTTGGTTCACCCCTCCACTTT
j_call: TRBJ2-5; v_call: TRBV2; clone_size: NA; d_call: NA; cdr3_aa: CASSGLGVDETQYF; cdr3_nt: TGTGCCAGCAGTGGACTGGGGGTGGATGAGACCCAGTACTTC
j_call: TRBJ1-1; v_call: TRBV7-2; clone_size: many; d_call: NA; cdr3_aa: CASSLGGAPNTEAFF; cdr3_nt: TGTGCCAGCAGCCTAGGAGGGGCCCCGAACACTGAAGCTTTCTTT
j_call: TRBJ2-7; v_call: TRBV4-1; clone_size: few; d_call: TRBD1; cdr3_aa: CASSQARGQGNYEQYF; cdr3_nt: TGCGCCAGCAGCCAAGCCCGCGGACAGGGAAACTACGAGCAGTACTTC
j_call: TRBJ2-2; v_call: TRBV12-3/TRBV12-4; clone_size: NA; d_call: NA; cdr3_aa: CAIRRGNTGELFF; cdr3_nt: TGTGCCATCAGGAGGGGGAACACCGGGGAGCTGTTTTTT
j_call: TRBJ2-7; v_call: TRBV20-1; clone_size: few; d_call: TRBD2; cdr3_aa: CSARISSGNHEQYF; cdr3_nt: TGCAGTGCTAGAATCTCTAGCGGGAACCACGAGCAGTACTTC
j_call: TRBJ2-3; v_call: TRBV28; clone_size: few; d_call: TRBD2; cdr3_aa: CASSAGTSGRAGTDTQYF; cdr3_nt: TGTGCCAGCAGTGCCGGGACTAGCGGGAGGGCGGGCACAGATACGCAGTATTTT
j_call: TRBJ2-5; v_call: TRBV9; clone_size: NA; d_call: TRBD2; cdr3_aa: CASSVASGQETQYF; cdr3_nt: TGTGCCAGCAGCGTAGCTAGCGGGCAAGAGACCCAGTACTTC
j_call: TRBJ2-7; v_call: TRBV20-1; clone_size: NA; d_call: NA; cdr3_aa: CSARDGRGAYEQYF; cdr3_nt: TGCAGTGCTAGAGATGGCAGGGGCGCCTACGAGCAGTACTTC
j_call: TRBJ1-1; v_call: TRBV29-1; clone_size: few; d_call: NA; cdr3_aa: CSVGDSSVAEF; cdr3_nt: TGCAGCGTTGGCGACTCCTCCGTTGCAGAGTTT
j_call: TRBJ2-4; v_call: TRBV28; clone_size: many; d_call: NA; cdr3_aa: CASSLGGGVIGSIQYF; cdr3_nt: TGTGCCAGCAGTTTAGGGGGCGGGGTCATCGGAAGCATTCAGTACTTC
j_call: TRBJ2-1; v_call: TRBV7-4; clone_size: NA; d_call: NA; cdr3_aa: CASSPDIYNVEQFF; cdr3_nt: TGTGCCAGCAGTCCGGACATATACAATGTTGAGCAGTTCTTC
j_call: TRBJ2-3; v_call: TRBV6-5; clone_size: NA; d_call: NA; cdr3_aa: CASSYLGSNTDTQYF; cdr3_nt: TGTGCCAGCAGTTACTTGGGGAGCAACACAGATACGCAGTATTTT
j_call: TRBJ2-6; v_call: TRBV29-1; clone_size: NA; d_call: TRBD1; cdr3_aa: CSVEGTGVAGANVLTF; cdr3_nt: TGCAGCGTTGAAGGGACAGGGGTTGCGGGGGCCAACGTCCTGACTTTC
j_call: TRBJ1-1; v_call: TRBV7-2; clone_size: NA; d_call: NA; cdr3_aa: CASSLDFFGGTEAFF; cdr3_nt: TGTGCCAGCAGCTTAGACTTTTTCGGGGGAACTGAAGCTTTCTTT
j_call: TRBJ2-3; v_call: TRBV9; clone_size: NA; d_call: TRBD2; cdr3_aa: CASSLRTSETSTDTQYF; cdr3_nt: TGTGCCAGCAGCCTCCGGACTAGTGAAACTAGCACAGATACGCAGTATTTT
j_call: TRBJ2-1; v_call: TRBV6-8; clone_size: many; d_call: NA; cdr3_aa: CASSVTPNNEQFF; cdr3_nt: TGTGCCAGCAGTGTTACCCCAAACAATGAGCAGTTCTTC
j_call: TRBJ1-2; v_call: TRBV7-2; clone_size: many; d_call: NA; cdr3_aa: CASSLMVGGSISYGYTF; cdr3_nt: TGTGCCAGCAGCTTAATGGTCGGGGGGTCGATATCCTATGGCTACACCTTC
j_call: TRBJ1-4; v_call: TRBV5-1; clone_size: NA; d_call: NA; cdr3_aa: CASSLRGTTNEKLFF; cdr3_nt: TGCGCCAGCAGCTTGCGTGGGACAACTAATGAAAAACTGTTTTTT
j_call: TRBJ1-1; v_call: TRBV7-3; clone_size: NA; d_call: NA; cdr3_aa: CASSSAGVGTEAFF; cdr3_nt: TGTGCCAGCAGCTCCGCCGGGGTGGGCACTGAAGCTTTCTTT
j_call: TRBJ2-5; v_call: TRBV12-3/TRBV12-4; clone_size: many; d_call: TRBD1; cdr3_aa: CASSPWGTGQETQYF; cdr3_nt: TGTGCCAGCAGTCCCTGGGGGACAGGACAAGAGACCCAGTACTTC
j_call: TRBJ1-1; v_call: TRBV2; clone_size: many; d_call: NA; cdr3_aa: CASVRGNTEAFF; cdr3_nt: TGTGCCAGCGTCAGGGGGAACACTGAAGCTTTCTTT
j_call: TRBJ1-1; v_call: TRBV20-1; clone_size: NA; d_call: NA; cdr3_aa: CSARRGANTEAFF; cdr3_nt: TGCAGTGCTAGACGGGGCGCGAACACTGAAGCTTTCTTT
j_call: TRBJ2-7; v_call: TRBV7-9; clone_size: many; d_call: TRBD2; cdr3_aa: CASSLVVTSGLYEQYF; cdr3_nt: TGTGCCAGCAGCTTAGTGGTCACTAGCGGGCTGTACGAGCAGTACTTC
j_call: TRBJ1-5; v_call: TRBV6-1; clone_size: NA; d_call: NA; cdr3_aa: CASSVGAKSNQPQHF; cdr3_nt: TGTGCCAGCAGTGTTGGGGCTAAGAGCAATCAGCCCCAGCATTTT
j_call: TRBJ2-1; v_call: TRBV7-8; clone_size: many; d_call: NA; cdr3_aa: CASSLPGLGGLGDEQFF; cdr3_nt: TGTGCCAGCAGCTTACCGGGACTAGGGGGCCTAGGCGATGAGCAGTTCTTC
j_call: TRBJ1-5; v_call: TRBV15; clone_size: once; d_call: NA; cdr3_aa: CATSRDLNREINQPQHF; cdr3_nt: TGTGCCACCAGCAGAGATCTAAACCGCGAGATCAATCAGCCCCAGCATTTT
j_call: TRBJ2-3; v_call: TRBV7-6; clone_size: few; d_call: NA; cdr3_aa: CASSLALSRADTQYF; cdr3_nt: TGTGCCAGCAGCTTAGCGCTCTCTCGCGCAGATACGCAGTATTTT
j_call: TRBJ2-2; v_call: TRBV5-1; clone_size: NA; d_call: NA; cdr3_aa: CASYLSITGELFF; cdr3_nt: TGCGCCAGCTACCTTTCGATTACCGGGGAGCTGTTTTTT
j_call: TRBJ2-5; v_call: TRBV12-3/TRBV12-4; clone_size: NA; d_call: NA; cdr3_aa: CASSGDLGTQYF; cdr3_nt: TGTGCCAGCAGCGGGGATCTTGGGACCCAGTACTTC
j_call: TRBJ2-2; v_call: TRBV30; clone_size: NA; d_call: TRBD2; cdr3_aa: CASPSGRGTGELFF; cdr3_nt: TGTGCCTCCCCGAGCGGGAGGGGCACCGGGGAGCTGTTTTTT
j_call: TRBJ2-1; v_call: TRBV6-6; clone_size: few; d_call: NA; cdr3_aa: CASDYLFGGASRNEQFF; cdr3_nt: TGTGCCAGTGATTACCTCTTTGGGGGGGCTTCGAGGAATGAGCAGTTCTTC
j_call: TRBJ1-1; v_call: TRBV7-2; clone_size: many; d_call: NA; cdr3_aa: CASSQGPLNKGNTEAFF; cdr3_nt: TGTGCCAGCAGTCAAGGTCCCCTAAACAAAGGGAACACTGAAGCTTTCTTT
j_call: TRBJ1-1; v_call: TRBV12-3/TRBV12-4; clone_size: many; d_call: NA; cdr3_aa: CASKINGLNTEAFF; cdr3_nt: TGTGCCAGCAAGATAAATGGCTTGAACACTGAAGCTTTCTTT
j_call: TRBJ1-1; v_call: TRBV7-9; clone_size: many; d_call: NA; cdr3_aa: CASSPGGPNTEAFF; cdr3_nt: TGTGCCAGCAGCCCGGGGGGACCGAACACTGAAGCTTTCTTT
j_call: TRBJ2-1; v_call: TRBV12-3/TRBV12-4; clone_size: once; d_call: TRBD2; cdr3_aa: CASSSAVGLADNEQFF; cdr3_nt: TGTGCCAGCAGTTCGGCGGTGGGACTAGCGGACAATGAGCAGTTCTTC
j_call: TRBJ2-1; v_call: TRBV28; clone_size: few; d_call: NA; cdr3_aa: CASTAGGKEQFF; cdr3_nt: TGTGCCAGCACCGCTGGGGGGAAGGAGCAGTTCTTC
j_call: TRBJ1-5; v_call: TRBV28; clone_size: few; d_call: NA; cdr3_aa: CASRGLINQPQHF; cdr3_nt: TGTGCCAGCCGGGGACTTATCAATCAGCCCCAGCATTTT
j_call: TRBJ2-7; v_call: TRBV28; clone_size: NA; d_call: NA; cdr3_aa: CASSTFYEQYF; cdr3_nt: TGTGCCAGCAGTACCTTCTACGAGCAGTACTTC
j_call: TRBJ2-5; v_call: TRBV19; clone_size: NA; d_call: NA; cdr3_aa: CASRSLGEIQETQYF; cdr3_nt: TGTGCCAGTAGAAGCCTCGGAGAGATCCAAGAGACCCAGTACTTC
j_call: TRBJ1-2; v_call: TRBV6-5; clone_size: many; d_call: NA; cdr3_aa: CASSYGTARNYGYTF; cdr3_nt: TGTGCCAGCAGTTACGGGACCGCCCGAAACTATGGCTACACCTTC
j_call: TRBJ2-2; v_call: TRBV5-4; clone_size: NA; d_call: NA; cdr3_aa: CASSPNAGTSNTGELFF; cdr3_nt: TGTGCCAGCAGCCCTAATGCCGGGACATCGAACACCGGGGAGCTGTTTTTT